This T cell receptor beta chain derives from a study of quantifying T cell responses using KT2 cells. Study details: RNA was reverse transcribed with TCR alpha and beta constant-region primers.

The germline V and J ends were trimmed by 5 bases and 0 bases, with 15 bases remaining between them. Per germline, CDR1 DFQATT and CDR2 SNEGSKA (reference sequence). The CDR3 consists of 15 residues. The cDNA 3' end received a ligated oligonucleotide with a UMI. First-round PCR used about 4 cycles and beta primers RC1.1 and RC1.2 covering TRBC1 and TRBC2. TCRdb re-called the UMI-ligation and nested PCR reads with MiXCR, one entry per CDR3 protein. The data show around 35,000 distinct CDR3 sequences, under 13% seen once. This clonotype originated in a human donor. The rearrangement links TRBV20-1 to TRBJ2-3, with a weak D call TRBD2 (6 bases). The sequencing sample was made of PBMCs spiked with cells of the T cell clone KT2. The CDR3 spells CSAPTRLGSTDTQYF. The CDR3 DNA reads TGCAGTGCTCCCACCCGACTAGGTAGCACAGATACGCAGTATTTT.